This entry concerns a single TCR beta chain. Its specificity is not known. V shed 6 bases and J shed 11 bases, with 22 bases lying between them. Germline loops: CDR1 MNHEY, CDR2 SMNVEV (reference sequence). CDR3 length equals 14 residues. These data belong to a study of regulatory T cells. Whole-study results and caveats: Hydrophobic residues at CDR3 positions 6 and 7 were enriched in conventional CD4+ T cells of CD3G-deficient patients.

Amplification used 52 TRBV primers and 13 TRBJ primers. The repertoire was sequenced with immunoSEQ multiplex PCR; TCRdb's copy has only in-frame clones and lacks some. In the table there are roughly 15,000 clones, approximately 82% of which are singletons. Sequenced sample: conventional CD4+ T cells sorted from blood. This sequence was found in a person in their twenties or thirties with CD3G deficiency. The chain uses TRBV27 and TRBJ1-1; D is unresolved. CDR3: CASRYLPGPPAAFF. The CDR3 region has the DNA TGTGCCAGCAGGTACCTCCCGGGCCCCCCGGCCGCTTTCTTT.